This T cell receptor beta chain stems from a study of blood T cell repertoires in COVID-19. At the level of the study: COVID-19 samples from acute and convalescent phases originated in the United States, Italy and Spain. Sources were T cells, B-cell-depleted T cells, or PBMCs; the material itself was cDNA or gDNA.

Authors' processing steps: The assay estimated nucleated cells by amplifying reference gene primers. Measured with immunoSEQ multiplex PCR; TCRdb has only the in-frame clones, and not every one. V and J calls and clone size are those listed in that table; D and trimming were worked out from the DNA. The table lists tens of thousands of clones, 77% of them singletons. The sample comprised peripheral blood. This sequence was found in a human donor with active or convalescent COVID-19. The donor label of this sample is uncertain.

The CDR3 spells CASSLSRVPLMHEQYF. The CDR3 DNA sequence: TGTGCCAGCAGCTTATCCAGGGTGCCCCTTATGCACGAGCAGTACTTC. The V gene is TRBV7-8, the J gene TRBJ2-7, with D perhaps matching TRBD1 (5 bases). Germline values: CDR1 SGHVS, CDR2 FQNEAQ. The CDR3 spans 16 residues. V was clipped by 2 bases and J by 5 bases, with 19 bases between them.